The 17 T cell receptor beta chains below come from one sample, sequenced in a study of response to subunit inactivated influenza vaccine. TCRdb reanalysed the RT-PCR reads using MiXCR and keeps one entry per CDR3 protein. The sample includes about 520,000 distinct CDR3 sequences, more than 7% of them seen just once. The sample was PBMCs from blood, taken roughly 24 months after vaccination. Every receptor here comes from a man aged 50 to 75 who received an inactivated influenza vaccine.

This clonotype has a count of ten or more. DNA for the CDR3: TGTGCCAGCAGTTTATCCAGTAATCAGTACTTC. Its protein is CASSLSSNQYF. The V call is TRBV28, the J call TRBJ2-4; D is undetermined. There are 11 residues in the CDR3. Looked up from germline, CDR1 is MDHEN and CDR2 is SYDVKM. Trimming took 1 base from V and 12 from J, leaving 7 bases between them.

V is TRBV5-1 and J is TRBJ1-1; possibly TRBD1 for D (6 bases). This CDR3 is 16 amino acids long. Germline values: CDR1 SGHRS, CDR2 YFSETQ. V was cut by 0 bases and J by 3 bases, with 15 bases left in between. CDR3 protein: CASSLASGALDTEAFF. The CDR3, as DNA: TGCGCCAGCAGCTTGGCCTCGGGGGCACTTGACACTGAAGCTTTCTTT.

This clonotype was detected many times. The chain employs TRBV7-8 and TRBJ2-5, with a possible D match to TRBD1 (5 bases). Germline-derived CDR1 and CDR2 are SGHVS and FQNEAQ. Trimming took 0 bases from V and 2 from J, leaving 10 bases between them. The CDR3 totals 15 residues. The CDR3 loop is CASSLAPGLQETQYF. The CDR3 DNA reads as TGTGCCAGCAGCTTAGCGCCAGGGTTACAAGAGACCCAGTACTTC.

The chain links TRBV20-1 to TRBJ2-1; D uncertain. Trimming shortened V by 1 base and J by 3 bases, and 7 bases separated the two germline ends. The CDR3 is 13 amino acids. Per germline, CDR1 DFQATT and CDR2 SNEGSKA (reference sequence). The CDR3 nucleotides read TGCAGTGCTAGAGGCCTATACTACAATGAGCAGTTCTTC. Protein sequence: CSARGLYYNEQFF.

A few counts support this clonotype. The chain has TRBV29-1 and TRBJ1-1; TRBD1 is a possible D gene (5 bases). The germline V and J ends were trimmed by 6 bases and 4 bases, with 15 bases remaining between them. The CDR3 spans 13 residues. Germline V gene sequence: CDR1 SQVTM, CDR2 ANQGSEA. In DNA, the CDR3 is TGCAGCGTAGAACGGGACTTCGGCACTGAAGCTTTCTTT. The encoded protein is CSVERDFGTEAFF.

This clonotype occurred a few times. The CDR3 here is CSALAVNTGELFF. In nucleotides, the CDR3 is TGCAGTGCTCTGGCAGTGAACACCGGGGAGCTGTTTTTT. The chain employs TRBV20-1 and TRBJ2-2, with D uncertain. This CDR3 contains 13 residues. V was pared by 5 bases and J by 1 base, with 8 bases between. CDR1 is DFQATT, CDR2 SNEGSKA, per germline (reference sequence).

This clonotype occurred many times. The chain joins TRBV5-1 to TRBJ2-3; D call uncertain. Germline values: CDR1 SGHRS, CDR2 YFSETQ. V was clipped by 4 bases and J by 4 bases, with 13 bases between them. The CDR3 totals 14 residues. The CDR3 nucleotides read TGCGCCAGCAGCCCTAATGAGAGCGCAGATACGCAGTATTTT. The encoded protein is CASSPNESADTQYF.

This clonotype turned up a few times. This chain uses TRBV11-2 with TRBJ1-4, with TRBD1 matching 7 bases. Germline V gene lookup returns CDR1 SGHAT and CDR2 FQNNGV. This CDR3 has 14 residues. The junction had 6 bases not matched to a gene; V was cut back by 4 bases and J by 7 bases. The CDR3 region has the DNA TGTGCCAGCAGCTGGGGAGGGGGCATTGAAAAACTGTTTTTT. It encodes CASSWGGGIEKLFF.

The V gene is TRBV20-1, the J gene TRBJ2-4, with unresolved D. This CDR3 has 13 residues. V gave up 4 bases and J gave up 3 bases, with 10 bases separating them. CDR1 is DFQATT and CDR2 is SNEGSKA in the germline V gene (reference sequence). The CDR3 spells CSANGEGKNIQYF. The CDR3 DNA reads TGCAGTGCTAATGGAGAAGGCAAAAACATTCAGTACTTC.

This rearrangement joins TRBV20-1 to TRBJ1-1, with D possibly matching TRBD1 (5 bases). The V gene lost 5 bases and the J gene lost 4 bases, with 17 bases spanning the gap. CDR1 and CDR2 (germline): DFQATT, SNEGSKA (reference sequence). The CDR3 sequence is 14 residues long. The CDR3 sequence: CSAPVAGQGTEAFF. The DNA of the CDR3 is TGCAGTGCTCCTGTTGCGGGGCAAGGCACTGAAGCTTTCTTT.

This clonotype was found many times. This chain joins TRBV6-2 or TRBV6-3 and TRBJ2-5, with D possibly TRBD1 on 6 matching bases. In germline, CDR1 is MNHEY, CDR2 SVGEGT. The CDR3 loop spans 13 amino acids. V lost 9 bases to trimming and J lost 2 bases, with 13 bases between them. The CDR3 DNA reads TGTGCCAGTTCCAGGGGAAGACAAGAGACCCAGTACTTC. The encoded protein is CASSRGRQETQYF.

The J gene is TRBJ2-5, the V gene TRBV6-1; 8 bases are shared with TRBD2. After removal of 7 bases from V and 5 bases from J, the junction contained 9 bases not matched to a gene. CDR1 and CDR2 from the germline V gene are MNHNS and SASEGT. There are 14 residues in the CDR3. CDR3 in amino acids: CASTLGGAEETQYF. The CDR3 DNA follows: TGTGCCAGCACCCTCGGGGGGGCCGAGGAGACCCAGTACTTC.

The V call is TRBV5-1, the J call TRBJ2-7; 10 bases map to TRBD1. This CDR3 is 15 amino acids long. V lost 4 bases and J lost 3; bases outside the gene matches: 7. Germline V CDR1 and CDR2: SGHRS, YFSETQ. This chain's CDR3 is CASSPRQGAYYEQYF. CDR3 DNA sequence: TGCGCCAGCAGCCCCAGACAGGGGGCTTACTACGAGCAGTACTTC. Based on the CDR3 plus reference TRBV5-1 and TRBJ2-7, the full variable domain is KAGVTQTPRYLIKTRGQQVTLSCSPISGHRSVSWYQQTPGQGLQFLFEYFSETQRNKGNFPGRFSGRQFSNSRSEMNVSTLELGDSALYLCASSPRQGAYYEQYFGPGTRLTVT.

The chain uses TRBV5-5 and TRBJ1-3, with unresolved D. V was cut by 2 bases and J by 7 bases, with 10 bases left in between. CDR1 SGHKS and CDR2 YYEKEE come from the germline V gene (reference sequence). CDR3 length: 13 amino acids. The DNA of the CDR3 is TGTGCCAGCAGCTTCGGATCAAGGAACACCATATATTTT. Protein sequence: CASSFGSRNTIYF.

There are many counts of this clonotype. The V and J genes are TRBV5-1 and TRBJ2-5; D not resolved. The V end lost 3 bases, the J end lost 4 bases, and 16 bases lay between the germline ends. The CDR3 extends over 15 amino acids. CDR1 is SGHRS, CDR2 YFSETQ, per germline. CDR3 residues: CASSYPGGVRETQYF. CDR3 nucleotide sequence: TGCGCCAGCAGCTATCCCGGTGGGGTTCGAGAGACCCAGTACTTC.

In its sample, this clonotype was seen many times. The V and J genes are TRBV28 and TRBJ2-7; D perhaps matches TRBD1 (5 bases). This CDR3 region has 12 residues. Germline CDR1 reads MDHEN; CDR2 reads SYDVKM. Trimming took 6 bases from V and 2 from J, leaving 8 bases between them. This CDR3 is CASSRTTYEQYF. The CDR3, as DNA: TGTGCCAGCAGCAGGACAACCTACGAGCAGTACTTC.

The genes are TRBV5-5 and TRBJ2-7, with 9 bases fitting TRBD1. The length of the CDR3 is 15 residues. Trimming took 4 bases from V and 3 from J; bases not matched to a gene: 8. Germline V gene sequence: CDR1 SGHKS, CDR2 YYEKEE (reference sequence). The CDR3 DNA is TGTGCCAGCAGCGGGACAGGGTTGGCCCTCTACGAGCAGTACTTC. Translated, it gives CASSGTGLALYEQYF.